Each of the 24 T cell receptor beta chains below was sequenced from the same sample in a study of blood T cell repertoires in COVID-19. Generated by immunoSEQ multiplex PCR, the TCRdb table keeps only in-frame clones and is missing some. This table has more than 150,000 clones, more than 75% appearing once. Material: peripheral blood. The receptors stem from a man in his forties or fifties with active or convalescent COVID-19.

The rearrangement joins TRBV11-2 to TRBJ1-6; 9 bases are a match to TRBD1. Germline-derived CDR1 and CDR2 are SGHAT and FQNNGV. The ends lost 6 bases at V and 5 bases at J; junction bases unmatched: 5. The CDR3 is made up of 15 amino acids. CDR3 in amino acids: CASRSRTGDNSPLHF. In nucleotides, the CDR3 is TGTGCCAGCAGATCAAGGACAGGGGATAATTCACCCCTCCACTTT.

This chain uses TRBV5-4 with TRBJ2-2; 12 bases line up with TRBD2. Germline V CDR1 and CDR2: SGHNT, YYREEE (reference sequence). The junction had 9 bases not matched to a gene; V was cut back by 4 bases and J by 5 bases. This CDR3 comprises 17 residues. In DNA form, the CDR3 reads TGTGCCAGCAGCCCGGGACTAGCGGGCTTAAATACCGGGGAGCTGTTTTTT. It yields the protein CASSPGLAGLNTGELFF.

By share of the sample, this clone is medium-sized. This chain joins TRBV10-3 and TRBJ1-3; 8 nucleotides agree with TRBD1. V shed 2 bases, J shed 8 bases, and the junction held 14 bases outside the gene matches. This CDR3 is built from 17 residues. Germline V lookup: CDR1 ENHRY, CDR2 SYGVKD. The CDR3 sequence is CAISETPGTGTLDTIYF. CDR3 DNA sequence: TGTGCCATCAGTGAGACCCCGGGGACAGGCACCCTGGACACCATATATTTT.

The J gene is TRBJ1-2, the V gene TRBV10-3; D remains ambiguous. V was shortened by 10 bases and J by 7 bases, with 16 bases between the two germline ends. CDR3 length: 12 residues. The V gene's germline CDR1 is ENHRY and CDR2 SYGVKD. As DNA, the CDR3 is TGTGCCACCTCTTCCACGGGTATTGGCTACACCTTC. Its protein is CATSSTGIGYTF.

The J gene is TRBJ2-7, the V gene TRBV4-3; D might be TRBD2 (5 bases). There are 13 residues in the CDR3. Trimming pared 3 bases from V and 6 bases from J, leaving 12 bases between. Germline V lookup: CDR1 LGHNA, CDR2 YSLEER. The CDR3 region has the DNA TGCGCCAGCAGCCAGAGGGTTGGTGGCGAGCAGTACTTC. As protein: CASSQRVGGEQYF.

The chain links TRBV5-6 to TRBJ1-6; D gene uncertain. Germline CDR1 and CDR2: SGHDT and YYEEEE. V lost 3 bases and J lost 7, with 11 bases in between. CDR3 length: 14 amino acids. The CDR3 reads CASSSRHSNSPLHF. The CDR3 region has the DNA TGTGCCAGCAGCTCCCGACATTCCAATTCACCCCTCCACTTT.

The chain has TRBV6-1 and TRBJ2-3; the D gene is possibly TRBD2 (6 bases). Germline V CDR1 and CDR2: MNHNS, SASEGT. CDR3 size: 17 residues. V was trimmed by 0 bases and J by 2 bases, leaving 15 bases between them. The CDR3 loop is CASSEAVSGGPTDTQYF. DNA of the CDR3: TGTGCCAGCAGTGAAGCCGTGTCCGGGGGACCCACAGATACGCAGTATTTT.

This clone has a single count. CDR3 nucleotide sequence: TGTGCCAGCAGTCCCATGCGGGGGCCGTACCAAGAGACCCAGTACTTC. Translated: CASSPMRGPYQETQYF. V usage is TRBV28 and J usage is TRBJ2-5, with D perhaps matching TRBD2 (7 bases). Germline V CDR1 and CDR2: MDHEN, SYDVKM. The V end was cut by 5 bases, the J end by 0 bases, with 16 bases between. This CDR3 comprises 16 residues.

The chain couples TRBV4-1 to TRBJ2-2, with D possibly TRBD2 on 6 matching bases. The germline V and J ends were trimmed by 0 bases and 6 bases, with 17 bases remaining between them. In germline, CDR1 is MGHRA, CDR2 YSYEKL. This CDR3 has 17 amino acids. CDR3 bases: TGCGCCAGCAGCCAAGATCCCGCGGGGCTGTCCGCCGGGGAGCTGTTTTTT. Its translation: CASSQDPAGLSAGELFF.

The V gene is TRBV5-1, the J gene TRBJ2-1; 9 bases fit TRBD1. The CDR3 length is 15 residues. V shed 4 bases, J shed 5 bases, and the junction held 7 bases outside the gene matches. In germline, CDR1 is SGHRS, CDR2 YFSETQ. The CDR3 reads CASSGGTGTHNEQFF. The CDR3 DNA is TGCGCCAGCAGCGGGGGGACAGGGACTCACAATGAGCAGTTCTTC.

The genes are TRBV7-9 and TRBJ2-7, with TRBD1 as a possible D gene (6 bases). This CDR3 spans 13 amino acids. The ends were cut back, 2 bases at V and 5 bases at J, with 10 bases in the middle. CDR1 SEHNR and CDR2 FQNEAQ come from the germline V gene (reference sequence). The CDR3 loop is CASSLTGLNEQYF. CDR3 nucleotide sequence: TGTGCCAGCAGCTTAACAGGGCTCAACGAGCAGTACTTC.

The rearrangement links TRBV5-6 to TRBJ1-5, with D tentatively TRBD1 (5 bases). The germline V gene encodes CDR1 SGHDT and CDR2 YYEEEE. Trimming shortened V by 4 bases and J by 3 bases, and 14 bases separated the two germline ends. CDR3 length: 15 residues. As DNA, the CDR3 is TGTGCCAGCAGCCCGGGTAGGGGATACAATCAGCCCCAGCATTTT. The encoded protein is CASSPGRGYNQPQHF.

The chain links TRBV6-1 to TRBJ1-3; the D gene is possibly TRBD1 (6 bases). CDR3 length: 15 residues. Looked up from germline, CDR1 is MNHNS and CDR2 is SASEGT. V lost 0 bases and J lost 5, with 11 bases in between. The CDR3, as DNA: TGTGCCAGCAGTGAAGCAAGGACAGCTAGAAACACCATATATTTT. Translation: CASSEARTARNTIYF.

This clone was counted only a few times. V and J are TRBV10-3 and TRBJ2-1, with TRBD2 matching over 14 bases. Germline CDR1 ENHRY, CDR2 SYGVKD. The CDR3 covers 16 residues. V shed 4 bases and J 10 bases; nucleotides not matched to a gene: 9. In DNA, the CDR3 is TGTGCCATCAGTGCGGGACTAGCGGGGGCCCGTGGGGAGCAGTTCTTC. Translation gives CAISAGLAGARGEQFF.

This clone was observed a handful of times. CDR3 in DNA: TGTGCCAGCAGTCTACTCGAGAACACTGAAGCTTTCTTT. Translation: CASSLLENTEAFF. This sequence joins TRBV2 and TRBJ1-1; no reliable D call. The V end lost 5 bases, the J end lost 1 base, and 8 bases lay between the germline ends. The CDR3 contains 13 residues. The germline CDR1 and CDR2 sequences are SNHLY and FYNNEI.

The V and J genes are TRBV28 and TRBJ1-1, with D perhaps matching TRBD1 (6 bases). The CDR3 is made up of 18 amino acids. The germline V and J ends were trimmed by 3 bases and 1 base, with 21 bases remaining between them. Germline V gene data show CDR1 as MDHEN and CDR2 as SYDVKM. CDR3 DNA: TGTGCCAGCAGTTTGAGTCTCTCAGGCAGGGGAACGAACACTGAAGCTTTCTTT. Translation: CASSLSLSGRGTNTEAFF.

V gene TRBV4-1 combines with J gene TRBJ2-7; TRBD1 matches at 9 bases. Germline V gene lookup returns CDR1 MGHRA and CDR2 YSYEKL. V lost 4 bases, J lost 6 bases, and 13 bases stayed unmatched. The CDR3 is 16 amino acids. The CDR3 sequence: CASSPSPGTGILEQYF. CDR3 sequence (DNA): TGCGCCAGCAGCCCTTCCCCCGGGACAGGGATACTCGAGCAGTACTTC.

The chain has TRBV4-2 and TRBJ2-1; D possibly corresponds to TRBD2 (5 bases). V shed 0 bases and J shed 4 bases, with 16 bases lying between them. CDR1 and CDR2 (germline): LGHNA, YNFKEQ. The CDR3 contains 17 residues. The CDR3, as DNA: TGTGCCAGCAGCCAAGATCAGATCGCGACGGGGTACAATGAGCAGTTCTTC. As protein: CASSQDQIATGYNEQFF.

The V call is TRBV3-1 (or the pseudogene TRBV3-2), the J call TRBJ1-1; D might be TRBD1 (6 bases). CDR3 length equals 12 residues. Germline-derived CDR1 and CDR2 are LGHDT and YNNKEL (reference sequence). The V end lost 8 bases, the J end lost 5 bases, and 12 bases lay between the germline ends. The CDR3 protein is CASGDTGTEAFF. Here the CDR3 DNA reads TGTGCCAGCGGAGACACAGGGACTGAAGCTTTCTTT.

CDR3 bases: TGTGCCAGCAGTTTGGCTTCTCCTGGAAACACCATATATTTT. It encodes CASSLASPGNTIYF. The rearrangement uses TRBV6-5 and TRBJ1-3; no clear D. Germline V CDR1 and CDR2: MNHEY, SVGAGI. The CDR3 runs to 14 residues. The ends were cut back, 4 bases at V and 2 bases at J, with 9 bases in the middle.

The rearrangement links TRBV16 to TRBJ1-5, with 8 bases identical to TRBD1. Germline V gene sequence: CDR1 KGHSY, CDR2 FQNENV. V shed 3 bases, J shed 1 base, and the junction held 5 bases outside the gene matches. CDR3 size: 16 residues. The CDR3 is CASSHSTGESNQPQHF. CDR3 coding DNA: TGTGCCAGCAGCCATTCGACAGGGGAGAGCAATCAGCCCCAGCATTTT.

The chain recombines TRBV19 with TRBJ2-2, with 7 nucleotides matching TRBD1. Germline V gene lookup returns CDR1 LNHDA and CDR2 SQIVND (reference sequence). CDR3 length: 16 residues. With V trimmed by 5 bases and J by 3 bases, 9 bases remained unmatched. The DNA for the CDR3 is TGTGCCAGTAGTCCTCGACAGGGCACCGACACCGGGGAGCTGTTTTTT. Translating gives CASSPRQGTDTGELFF.

The V gene is TRBV28, the J gene TRBJ1-3; 8 bases align to TRBD1. The CDR3 is 13 amino acids. CDR1 is MDHEN, CDR2 SYDVKM, per germline. V lost 8 bases and J lost 9; bases outside the gene matches: 9. CDR3 sequence: CASGQGTVGTIYF. CDR3 DNA: TGTGCCAGCGGACAGGGTACGGTCGGCACCATATATTTT.

The CDR3 region is CASSTLAGSGETQYF. The CDR3 nucleotides are TGCGCCAGCAGCACCTTAGCGGGGTCCGGCGAGACCCAGTACTTC. V usage is TRBV5-1 and J usage is TRBJ2-5, with 8 nucleotides matching TRBD2. The CDR3 totals 15 residues. The V segment lost 4 bases and the J segment 5 bases; nucleotides outside the gene matches: 10. Germline CDR1 and CDR2: SGHRS and YFSETQ. The complete variable domain, with remaining parts taken from reference TRBV5-1 and TRBJ2-5, reads KAGVTQTPRYLIKTRGQQVTLSCSPISGHRSVSWYQQTPGQGLQFLFEYFSETQRNKGNFPGRFSGRQFSNSRSEMNVSTLELGDSALYLCASSTLAGSGETQYFGPGTRLLVL.